This T cell receptor (beta chain) was observed in a study of T cell repertoires in cytomegalovirus infection. Findings and limits, study-wide: Based on cumulative public TCR beta family frequency, carriers of CMV plus the relevant HLA were identified.

The V and J ends lost 3 bases and 6 bases, in that order; junction bases with no gene match: 9. CDR3 length: 15 amino acids. From germline, CDR1 is SQVTM and CDR2 ANQGSEA. Of note for this clonotype: Its matching antigen is unknown.

MiXCR, run by TCRdb on the reads, gives a single entry per CDR3 protein. The sample gives some 170,000 distinct CDR3 sequences, roughly 15% of which show up once; roughly 24% is in the top ten. This clonotype originated in a human donor in good health (CMV status not recorded). Some clones in this sample may be carry-over from other donors' samples. The rearrangement links TRBV29-1 to TRBJ2-1; 9 nucleotides agree with TRBD1. Sequenced material: CD8+ T cells from PBMCs. As DNA, the CDR3 is TGCAGCGTTGAGATCGGGACAGGGCGAAGCAATGAGCAGTTCTTC. It codes for CSVEIGTGRSNEQFF.